Following are 25 T cell receptor beta chains from one sample sequenced in a study of Graves' ophthalmopathy and Graves' hyperthyroidism. RNA transcripts served as template for amplifying TCR beta CDR3 sequences. Following a first-round RT-PCR that used HTBI primers, a second-round multiplex PCR was carried out. Each CDR3 protein is one row after TCRdb ran MiXCR on the multiplex PCR reads. Of approximately 380,000 distinct CDR3 sequences listed, around a fifth are singletons. Material: peripheral blood. The origin of the receptors is a woman younger than 35 with stable Graves' hyperthyroidism.

This clonotype was seen at least ten times. The V call is TRBV20-1, the J call TRBJ2-7; TRBD2 agrees at 9 bases. Germline-derived CDR1 and CDR2 are DFQATT and SNEGSKA (reference sequence). CDR3 length: 14 amino acids. V was pared by 8 bases and J by 7 bases, with 15 bases of the junction left unmatched. DNA for the CDR3: TGCAGTCAGGGTGGGGGACTAGCTGTGTGGGAGCAGTACTTC. This encodes CSQGGGLAVWEQYF.

This chain connects TRBV15 to TRBJ2-2; D may correspond to TRBD1 or TRBD2 (6 bases each). Trimming cost V 2 bases and J 5 bases, with 18 bases left between them. The CDR3 covers 17 residues. In germline, CDR1 is LNHNV, CDR2 YYDKDF (reference sequence). The CDR3 region has the DNA TGTGCCACCAGCAGACCCATGCTGGGGGGCTGGACCGGGGAGCTGTTTTTT. Amino acid sequence: CATSRPMLGGWTGELFF.

This clonotype was picked up a small number of times. The genes are TRBV7-6 and TRBJ1-1, with no clear D. V dropped 2 bases and J dropped 1 base, with 8 bases sitting between them. The CDR3 runs 14 residues. The germline gives CDR1 SGHVS, CDR2 FNYEAQ. The CDR3 region has the DNA TGTGCCAGCAGCTTATCCAGAGCGAACACTGAAGCTTTCTTT. Translation gives CASSLSRANTEAFF.

The rearrangement joins TRBV2 to TRBJ2-7; D perhaps matches TRBD2 (6 bases). CDR1 and CDR2 from the germline V gene are SNHLY and FYNNEI. Trimming took 0 bases from V and 7 from J, leaving 13 bases between them. This CDR3 is 14 amino acids long. In nucleotides, the CDR3 is TGTGCCAGCAGTGAAGCACTAGCTTTCCTTGAGCAGTACTTC. This gives the protein CASSEALAFLEQYF. The full variable domain, its missing parts supplied by reference TRBV2 and TRBJ2-7, is EPEVTQTPSHQVTQMGQEVILRCVPISNHLYFYWYRQILGQKVEFLVSFYNNEISEKSEIFDDQFSVERPDGSNFTLKIRSTKLEDSAMYFCASSEALAFLEQYFGPGTRLTVT.

This clonotype showed up many times. The chain links TRBV20-1 to TRBJ2-5; D is ambiguous. There are 14 residues in the CDR3. Germline CDR1 reads DFQATT; CDR2 reads SNEGSKA (reference sequence). The V end was cut by 3 bases, the J end by 3 bases, with 14 bases between. CDR3 bases: TGCAGTGCTAGGGCCACAGCCCCTGAAGAGACCCAGTACTTC. It encodes CSARATAPEETQYF.

This clonotype was counted ten times or more. The chain uses TRBV15 and TRBJ1-5; no clear D. The germline V gene has CDR1 LNHNV and CDR2 YYDKDF (reference sequence). There are 13 residues in the CDR3. V lost 7 bases, J lost 2 bases, and 9 bases lay in between. The CDR3 sequence is CATNLKRNQPQHF. The CDR3 nucleotides are TGTGCCACCAATCTTAAACGCAATCAGCCCCAGCATTTT.

This clonotype was seen only a few times. V gene TRBV20-1 combines with J gene TRBJ1-2; D gene unclear. CDR3 length: 12 residues. Germline V gene data show CDR1 as DFQATT and CDR2 as SNEGSKA (reference sequence). Trimming removed 0 bases from V and 3 bases from J, with 5 bases in between. CDR3 sequence reads: CSARDKYYGYTF. CDR3 in DNA: TGCAGTGCTAGAGATAAATACTATGGCTACACCTTC.

This clonotype was detected many times. The rearrangement links TRBV11-2 to TRBJ1-1; perhaps TRBD1 as D (5 bases). This CDR3 is 15 amino acids long. Germline V gene sequence: CDR1 SGHAT, CDR2 FQNNGV. The V gene lost 3 bases and the J gene lost 3 bases, with 14 bases spanning the gap. CDR3 sequence: CASSFNPGTYTEAFF. CDR3 DNA sequence: TGTGCCAGCAGCTTTAACCCCGGGACGTACACTGAAGCTTTCTTT.

The sample holds a few counts of this clonotype. The V call is TRBV7-3, the J call TRBJ1-1, with D possibly matching TRBD1 (5 bases). Per germline, CDR1 SGHTA and CDR2 FQGTGA. Trimming left V 3 bases short and J 3 bases short, with 8 bases between. This CDR3 contains 13 residues. The CDR3 sequence is CASSLDTHTEAFF. For the CDR3, the DNA is TGTGCCAGCAGCTTGGACACTCACACTGAAGCTTTCTTT.

This clonotype has only a few counts. The genes are TRBV2 and TRBJ2-2; 8 bases line up with TRBD2. Germline assignment: CDR1 SNHLY and CDR2 FYNNEI. The CDR3 sequence is 13 residues long. V lost 11 bases and J lost 4; bases outside the gene matches: 6. CDR3 in amino acids: CAGRTSPTGELFF. The DNA for the CDR3 is TGTGCCGGGAGGACTAGCCCCACCGGGGAGCTGTTTTTT.

J is TRBJ1-5 and V is TRBV6-1, with 7 nucleotides matching TRBD1. Germline V gene data show CDR1 as MNHNS and CDR2 as SASEGT. The CDR3 covers 13 residues. V lost 8 bases to trimming and J lost 7 bases; unmatched junction nucleotides: 8. The CDR3 DNA reads as TGTGCCAGCCTAGACAGGGAAACCCAGCCCCAGCATTTT. Protein: CASLDRETQPQHF.

This clonotype was counted many times. This chain uses TRBV11-2 with TRBJ1-2; D possibly corresponds to TRBD1 (5 bases). Germline CDR1 is SGHAT and CDR2 is FQNNGV. The CDR3 spans 15 residues. Trimming removed 0 bases at V and 4 bases at J, with 12 bases between. CDR3 residues: CASSLDFQGTYGYTF. DNA of the CDR3: TGTGCCAGCAGCTTAGACTTCCAAGGGACCTATGGCTACACCTTC.

This clonotype occurred many times. This chain joins TRBV12-3 or TRBV12-4 and TRBJ1-2; 11 positions agree with TRBD1. This CDR3 region has 14 residues. V was clipped by 6 bases and J by 8 bases; unmatched bases: 8. The CDR3 spells CASRRGQGAQGYTF. CDR3 nucleotides: TGTGCCAGCAGGCGAGGACAGGGGGCCCAAGGCTACACCTTC.

This clonotype was recorded at least ten times. The chain uses TRBV29-1 and TRBJ2-6; D not certain. Germline V gene data show CDR1 as SQVTM and CDR2 as ANQGSEA. The CDR3 length is 13 residues. V lost 3 bases and J 3 bases, leaving 6 bases between the germline ends. The DNA for the CDR3 is TGCAGCGTTGACCCGGTTGGGGCCAACGTCCTGACTTTC. The encoded protein is CSVDPVGANVLTF.

This clonotype has a handful of counts. V is TRBV5-4 and J is TRBJ2-7, with D tentatively TRBD1 or TRBD2 (5 bases each). Looked up from germline, CDR1 is SGHNT and CDR2 is YYREEE (reference sequence). The CDR3 is 13 residues long. V lost 0 bases and J lost 7, with 11 bases in between. CDR3 residues: CASSLGGVGEQYF. The CDR3 DNA sequence: TGTGCCAGCAGCTTGGGAGGGGTCGGGGAGCAGTACTTC.

This clonotype was seen at least ten times. The V and J genes are TRBV2 and TRBJ1-5, with D perhaps TRBD1 (6 bases). This CDR3 has 17 residues. V lost 7 bases, J lost 0 bases, and 19 bases lay in between. Germline values: CDR1 SNHLY, CDR2 FYNNEI. For the CDR3, the DNA is TGTGCCAGCAACTCACAGGGATTGGGGTATAGCAATCAGCCCCAGCATTTT. It specifies CASNSQGLGYSNQPQHF.

This clonotype was observed many times. This rearrangement joins TRBV7-9 to TRBJ2-2; D remains ambiguous. The germline V gene encodes CDR1 SEHNR and CDR2 FQNEAQ (reference sequence). The CDR3 length is 16 residues. With 2 bases removed from V and 0 bases from J, the gap between germline ends came to 10 bases. CDR3 DNA: TGTGCCAGCAGCTTAATGGGGAACGCGAACACCGGGGAGCTGTTTTTT. Translation: CASSLMGNANTGELFF. Looking up the rest from reference TRBV7-9 and TRBJ2-2 gives the full variable domain: DTGVSQNPRHKITKRGQNVTFRCDPISEHNRLYWYRQTLGQGPEFLTYFQNEAQLEKSRLLSDRFSAERPKGSFSTLEIQRTEQGDSAMYLCASSLMGNANTGELFFGEGSRLTVL.

This sequence joins TRBV12-3 or TRBV12-4 and TRBJ1-5, with D uncertain. V lost 6 bases, J lost 0 bases, and 12 bases lay in between. The length of the CDR3 is 15 residues. CDR3 nucleotides: TGTGCCAGCAGCGACCGACCGCGTAGCAATCAGCCCCAGCATTTT. Translating it yields CASSDRPRSNQPQHF.

J is TRBJ2-7 and V is TRBV7-8; D is unclear. V lost 1 base to trimming and J lost 0 bases, with 10 bases between them. CDR1 is SGHVS and CDR2 is FQNEAQ in the germline V gene. CDR3 length: 15 residues. The CDR3 DNA reads as TGTGCCAGCAGCTTAGGTGCCTTTGTCTCCTACGAGCAGTACTTC. This translates into CASSLGAFVSYEQYF. The full variable domain, completed using reference TRBV7-8 and TRBJ2-7, is GAGVSQSPRYKVAKRGQDVALRCDPISGHVSLFWYQQALGQGPEFLTYFQNEAQLDKSGLPSDRFFAERPEGSVSTLKIQRTQQEDSAVYLCASSLGAFVSYEQYFGPGTRLTVT.

In this sample, this clonotype turned up many times. The chain couples TRBV30 to TRBJ1-1; D not resolved. V lost 0 bases and J 10 bases, leaving 15 bases between the germline ends. This CDR3 spans 13 amino acids. CDR1 is GTSNPN, CDR2 SVGIG, per germline (reference sequence). Written as DNA, the CDR3 is TGTGCCTGGAGTGTACATGAGGCTCTGACAGCTTTCTTT. Translating it yields CAWSVHEALTAFF.

This clonotype occurred a few times. The J gene is TRBJ2-7, the V gene TRBV18, with D unresolved. The CDR3 has 13 amino acids. The ends were cut back, 3 bases at V and 3 bases at J, with 9 bases in the middle. Germline assignment: CDR1 KGHSH and CDR2 LQKENI. CDR3 region: CASSPSGIYEQYF. CDR3 nucleotides: TGTGCCAGCTCACCGTCTGGCATCTACGAGCAGTACTTC.

This clonotype showed up many times. V usage is TRBV4-1 and J usage is TRBJ2-2; D uncertain. V was pared by 8 bases and J by 5 bases, with 6 bases between. The CDR3 length is 11 residues. Germline lookup yields CDR1 MGHRA and CDR2 YSYEKL. CDR3 in DNA: TGCGCCAGCCTCCAAACCGGGGAGCTGTTTTTT. Its protein product is CASLQTGELFF.

This clonotype was counted ten times or more. The chain recombines TRBV29-1 with TRBJ2-2; 8 bases align to TRBD2. Germline-derived CDR1 and CDR2 are SQVTM and ANQGSEA. The CDR3 covers 12 residues. V lost 4 bases to trimming and J lost 5 bases; unmatched junction nucleotides: 0. The CDR3: CSVGLATGELFF. CDR3 sequence (DNA): TGCAGCGTTGGACTAGCGACCGGGGAGCTGTTTTTT.

This clonotype came up many times. The chain recombines TRBV2 with TRBJ1-1; D is uncertain. V lost 6 bases to trimming and J lost 1 base, with 12 bases between them. CDR3 length equals 14 residues. Germline V gene lookup returns CDR1 SNHLY and CDR2 FYNNEI. CDR3 in DNA: TGTGCCAGCAGGGAGAGGACGGGGAACACTGAAGCTTTCTTT. The encoded protein is CASRERTGNTEAFF.

This clonotype was detected ten times or more. This sequence joins TRBV6-5 and TRBJ2-5; perhaps TRBD1 as D (5 bases). This CDR3 has 17 amino acids. Trimming cost V 0 bases and J 2 bases, with 16 bases left between them. Germline lookup yields CDR1 MNHEY and CDR2 SVGAGI. The CDR3 sequence: CASSYSAPWGRQETQYF. In nucleotides, the CDR3 is TGTGCCAGCAGTTACTCAGCCCCGTGGGGCAGACAAGAGACCCAGTACTTC.